A single sample is the source of the 11 T cell receptor beta chains below, sequenced in a study of cytomegalovirus exposure and HLA in healthy donors. Profiled with immunoSEQ multiplex PCR; TCRdb holds only in-frame clones, not every one. The table has about 120,000 clones, around nine tenths seen once. The sample consisted of PBMCs. All receptors come from a young woman in good health and CMV-seronegative.

The gene calls are TRBV5-8 and TRBJ1-5; possibly TRBD1 for D (5 bases). The CDR3 length is 15 residues. CDR1 SGHTS and CDR2 YDEGEE come from the germline V gene. The germline V and J ends were trimmed by 2 bases and 4 bases, with 13 bases remaining between them. CDR3 DNA sequence: TGTGCCAGCAGCTTATACCGGGGACTAAATCAGCCCCAGCATTTT. Translated, it gives CASSLYRGLNQPQHF.

The chain has TRBV19 and TRBJ2-7, with TRBD1 matching 12 bases. The V and J ends lost 6 bases and 2 bases, in that order; junction bases with no gene match: 5. This CDR3 comprises 15 residues. CDR1 and CDR2 (germline): LNHDA, SQIVND (reference sequence). The CDR3 region is CASREGQGATYEQYF. CDR3 bases: TGTGCCAGTAGGGAGGGACAGGGGGCAACCTACGAGCAGTACTTC.

The V and J genes are TRBV28 and TRBJ2-7; unclear D gene. Germline CDR1 reads MDHEN; CDR2 reads SYDVKM. The CDR3 spans 15 residues. V shed 3 bases and J shed 2 bases, with 14 bases lying between them. The CDR3 here is CASSLGSYYAYEQYF. Written as DNA, the CDR3 is TGTGCCAGCAGTTTGGGCAGTTATTACGCCTACGAGCAGTACTTC.

This clone was detected once. The chain joins TRBV11-1 to TRBJ2-7; D ambiguous. V was pared by 5 bases and J by 2 bases, with 13 bases between. The CDR3 covers 14 residues. Germline V gene sequence: CDR1 SGHAT, CDR2 FQDESV (reference sequence). The CDR3 coding sequence is TGTGCCAGCAGCCCCTGGTTTGGGCCCTACGAGCAGTACTTC. Translated, it gives CASSPWFGPYEQYF.

The chain has TRBV5-5 and TRBJ1-1, with D unresolved. CDR1 is SGHKS, CDR2 YYEKEE, per germline (reference sequence). The CDR3 contains 13 residues. The ends were cut back, 1 base at V and 2 bases at J, with 6 bases in the middle. Here the CDR3 DNA reads TGTGCCAGCAGCTTGTGGCCTAACACTGAAGCTTTCTTT. It encodes CASSLWPNTEAFF. The whole variable domain, remainder taken from reference TRBV5-5 and TRBJ1-1, is DAGVTQSPTHLIKTRGQQVTLRCSPISGHKSVSWYQQVLGQGPQFIFQYYEKEERGRGNFPDRFSARQFPNYSSELNVNALLLGDSALYLCASSLWPNTEAFFGQGTRLTVV.

The chain uses TRBV28 and TRBJ2-7; perhaps TRBD2 as D (6 bases). The CDR3 spans 12 residues. The V end lost 7 bases, the J end lost 3 bases, and 10 bases lay between the germline ends. The germline V gene has CDR1 MDHEN and CDR2 SYDVKM. The CDR3, as DNA: TGTGCCAGCACTAGCGTCAGCTACGAGCAGTACTTC. Translating it yields CASTSVSYEQYF.

The V call is TRBV7-9, the J call TRBJ2-1, with 7 nucleotides matching TRBD2. The germline V gene has CDR1 SEHNR and CDR2 FQNEAQ (reference sequence). The CDR3 length is 16 residues. The trim removed 1 base at V and 7 bases at J, leaving 10 bases unmatched. The DNA for the CDR3 is TGTGCCAGCAGCTTAGAGGTTAGCCTTAGCGGGAATGAGCAGTTCTTC. Residues: CASSLEVSLSGNEQFF.

This chain links TRBV11-2 with TRBJ2-1, with 9 bases identical to TRBD2. This CDR3 region has 15 residues. J gave up 3 bases and V 5 bases, and 5 bases lay outside the gene matches. Germline V gene lookup returns CDR1 SGHAT and CDR2 FQNNGV. The CDR3 DNA follows: TGTGCCAGCAGCGACCGACTAGCGGTCTACAATGAGCAGTTCTTC. It yields the protein CASSDRLAVYNEQFF.

The genes are TRBV7-9 and TRBJ2-3; D perhaps matches TRBD2 (5 bases). Trimming cost V 5 bases and J 7 bases, with 16 bases left between them. CDR3 length equals 14 residues. Germline V gene lookup returns CDR1 SEHNR and CDR2 FQNEAQ (reference sequence). The CDR3 reads CASSKDGGVHTQYF. The DNA of the CDR3 is TGTGCCAGCAGCAAGGACGGAGGAGTGCATACGCAGTATTTT.

In its sample, this clone was seen once. The gene calls are TRBV11-2 and TRBJ1-1; perhaps TRBD1 as D (6 bases). The CDR3 sequence is 15 residues long. Germline V lookup: CDR1 SGHAT, CDR2 FQNNGV. The V gene lost 0 bases and the J gene lost 3 bases, with 11 bases spanning the gap. The CDR3 sequence: CASSLDITGYTEAFF. For the CDR3, the DNA is TGTGCCAGCAGCTTAGATATTACAGGGTACACTGAAGCTTTCTTT.

The rearrangement joins TRBV7-9 to TRBJ2-3, with 10 bases matching TRBD1. V gave up 7 bases and J gave up 1 base; unmatched junction bases: 2. Germline V gene sequence: CDR1 SEHNR, CDR2 FQNEAQ (reference sequence). The CDR3 contains 14 residues. The CDR3 sequence: CASNDRGRTDTQYF. CDR3 nucleotide sequence: TGTGCCAGCAACGACAGGGGGCGCACAGATACGCAGTATTTT.